This TCR beta chain was sequenced for a study of Ad26.COV2.S vaccination and SARS-CoV-2 variants. Study-level information: Each vaccinee took Ad26.COV2.S intramuscularly, once or twice 56 days apart.

This table comes from immunoSEQ multiplex PCR, and its TCRdb copy is limited to in-frame clones, with some not included. The data show 400,000 to 450,000 clones, around 90% seen once. Treatment indicated: 19 received Ad26.COV2.S at low or high dose, single or two shots; about 5 received placebo; per-sample allocation not given. Sampling was performed 63 days after the first vaccine or placebo injection. Material: peripheral blood, obtained in a trial of Ad26.COV2.S vaccine versus placebo. This TCR was recovered from a person between 18 and 60 years old who received the Ad26.COV2.S COVID-19 vaccine or a placebo.

DNA for the CDR3: TGCGCCAGCAGCTTTGAGGGCAATGAGCAGTTCTTC. It yields the protein CASSFEGNEQFF. The chain couples TRBV5-1 to TRBJ2-1, with D perhaps TRBD2 (5 bases). V shed 2 bases and J shed 6 bases, with 6 bases lying between them. From germline, CDR1 is SGHRS and CDR2 YFSETQ. The length of the CDR3 is 12 residues. Complete variable domain (other parts from reference TRBV5-1 and TRBJ2-1): KAGVTQTPRYLIKTRGQQVTLSCSPISGHRSVSWYQQTPGQGLQFLFEYFSETQRNKGNFPGRFSGRQFSNSRSEMNVSTLELGDSALYLCASSFEGNEQFFGPGTRLTVL.